This T cell receptor beta chain comes out of a study of T cell responses to AZD1222 COVID-19 vaccine. General study findings and limits: Without day 14 samples, only post-peak T cell repertoires were studied.

A remark on this clone: Its antigen remains unidentified.

The repertoire was sequenced with immunoSEQ multiplex PCR; TCRdb's copy has only in-frame clones and lacks some. The data show about 56,000 clones, with about 80% seen just once and approximately 5% held by the top ten. The CDR3 contains 16 residues. V was clipped by 1 base and J by 1 base, with 13 bases between them. CDR1 is LGHDT, CDR2 YNNKEL, per germline (reference sequence). The sequence derives from an adult who received the AZD1222 COVID-19 vaccine. Sequences were derived from peripheral blood, sampled 28 days after the second AZD1222 dose. This chain uses TRBV3-1 (or the pseudogene TRBV3-2) with TRBJ2-5, with D possibly matching TRBD2 (7 bases). CDR3 nucleotide sequence: TGTGCCAGCAGCCAAGCTGGCGCGGGGGCCCAAGAGACCCAGTACTTC. It specifies CASSQAGAGAQETQYF.